The rows below give T cell receptor beta chains drawn from one sample of a study of cytotoxic CD8 clonotypes in ibrutinib-treated CLL. The repertoire was sequenced with immunoSEQ multiplex PCR; TCRdb's copy has only in-frame clones and lacks some. The table has some 140,000 clones, 80% to 95% seen once. The material sequenced was PBMCs, taken after 12 months of ibrutinib treatment. Every receptor here comes from a human donor with chronic lymphocytic leukemia. Each CDR3 is given with its conserved first and last residue. A D gene is named only where the DNA matches it firmly.

cdr3_aa	cdr3_nt	d_call	j_call	v_call
CASSQDPAGKYNEQFF	TGCGCCAGCAGCCAAGATCCAGCGGGAAAATACAATGAGCAGTTCTTC	TRBD2	TRBJ2-1	TRBV4-1
CAWSTGRTEAFF	TGTGCCTGGAGTACAGGGAGGACTGAAGCTTTCTTT	NA	TRBJ1-1	TRBV30
CASSTRTSGEQYF	TGTGCCAGCAGCACCCGGACTAGCGGGGAGCAGTACTTC	TRBD2	TRBJ2-7	TRBV9
CASSFRRDQPQHF	TGTGCCAGCAGCTTTCGGAGGGATCAGCCCCAGCATTTT	NA	TRBJ1-5	TRBV11-2
CASSIPTEYTGELFF	TGTGCCAGCAGCATACCGACAGAATACACCGGGGAGCTGTTTTTT	NA	TRBJ2-2	TRBV7-2
CATKTGDEKLFF	TGTGCCACCAAGACAGGTGATGAAAAACTGTTTTTT	NA	TRBJ1-4	TRBV28
CASSFHSYEQYF	TGTGCCAGCAGTTTTCACAGCTACGAGCAGTACTTC	NA	TRBJ2-7	TRBV28
CASSYGETYEQYF	TGTGCCAGCAGCTATGGGGAAACCTACGAGCAGTACTTC	NA	TRBJ2-7	TRBV7-9
CASSLRQGNEQYF	TGTGCCAGCAGTTTAAGGCAGGGGAACGAGCAGTACTTC	NA	TRBJ2-7	TRBV27
CASTPGEWSEQYF	TGTGCCAGTACCCCGGGAGAGTGGAGCGAGCAGTACTTC	NA	TRBJ2-7	TRBV19
CASSPRTGPDANTIYF	TGTGCCAGCAGCCCCCGGACAGGCCCCGATGCGAACACCATATATTTT	TRBD1	TRBJ1-3	TRBV7-2
CASSQLRDKNTYEQYF	TGTGCCAGCAGCCAACTTCGGGATAAGAATACCTACGAGCAGTACTTC	NA	TRBJ2-7	TRBV14
CASSSPDGFSYEQYF	TGTGCCAGCAGTTCTCCGGACGGGTTCTCCTACGAGCAGTACTTC	NA	TRBJ2-7	TRBV28
CASSVAVAGEETQYF	TGTGCCAGCAGCGTAGCGGTAGCGGGAGAAGAGACCCAGTACTTC	TRBD2	TRBJ2-5	TRBV9
CASSWTGGTETQYF	TGCGCCAGCAGTTGGACAGGGGGCACGGAGACCCAGTACTTC	TRBD1	TRBJ2-5	TRBV5-1
CASSLVGQGWQPQHF	TGTGCCAGCAGCTTAGTCGGGCAGGGCTGGCAGCCCCAGCATTTT	NA	TRBJ1-5	TRBV7-2
CASSRTSGGSYEQYF	TGCGCCAGCAGCCGTACTAGCGGGGGCTCCTACGAGCAGTACTTC	TRBD2	TRBJ2-7	TRBV5-1